Presented here are 18 T cell receptor beta chains from one specimen sequenced in a study of tumor-infiltrating lymphocytes in primary liver carcinoma. The investigators made TCR beta cDNA from around 530 ng total RNA, using a constant-region primer. Three nested multiplex PCR rounds of slightly modified ARM-PCR generated TCR beta libraries. In the first two PCR rounds, TRBV1-TRBV30 forward primers were paired with a C-beta reverse primer, and each round lasted around 10 cycles. Each CDR3 protein is one row after TCRdb ran MiXCR on the multiplex PCR reads. This table holds tens of thousands of distinct CDR3 sequences, approximately 70% found once. Joint extraction of RNA and DNA used 20-30 mg of bulk tissue that was unsorted. The sequencing input was liver tumor tissue from sampling region 1. The sample's subset: tumor region T1, superior pole. The origin of the receptors is a middle-aged man with primary liver carcinoma and hepatitis B virus infection.

In the case of this clonotype: With a much larger clone just one base away, this may be a read error. The chain carries TRBV11-2 and TRBJ2-3; D perhaps matches TRBD1 (6 bases). Germline V lookup: CDR1 SGHAT, CDR2 FQNNGV. This CDR3 has 15 amino acids. CDR3 region: CASRNRASCTDTLYF. The CDR3 nucleotides are TGTGCCAGCAGAAACAGGGCTAGCTGCACAGATACGCTGTATTTT.

This clonotype was detected many times. The final CDR3 position lacks the conserved phenylalanine or tryptophan, pointing to a likely read error. The chain couples TRBV13 to TRBJ2-1, with 7 bases that match TRBD2. This CDR3 is 16 amino acids long. Germline V gene sequence: CDR1 PRHDT, CDR2 FYEKMQ (reference sequence). V gave up 4 bases and J gave up 5 bases; unmatched junction bases: 11. In nucleotides, the CDR3 is TGTGCCAGCAGCTCAAGACTAGCCTTATATGACAATGAGCAGTTCTAC. This codes for CASSSRLALYDNEQFY.

On this clonotype itself: One junction end disagrees with the germline gene, perhaps due to a read error. The chain uses TRBV5-4 and TRBJ1-2; 7 bases are shared with TRBD1. The CDR3 extends over 14 amino acids. Germline V gene lookup returns CDR1 SGHNT and CDR2 YYREEE (reference sequence). The DNA of the CDR3 is TGCGCCAACTGCCCGGGACAGAACTACTATGGCTACACCTTC. Translation: CANCPGQNYYGYTF.

As to this clonotype: One junction end disagrees with the germline gene, perhaps due to a read error. The chain carries TRBV19 and TRBJ1-4, with D maybe TRBD1 (5 bases). Germline lookup yields CDR1 LNHDA and CDR2 SQIVND (reference sequence). The CDR3 length is 15 residues. CDR3 sequence: CTSSIWGATNEKLFF. The DNA for the CDR3 is TGTACCAGTAGTATTTGGGGCGCAACTAATGAAAAACTGTTTTTT.

A remark on this clonotype: The junction departs from the called germline gene at one end, perhaps through a read error. This chain connects TRBV6-5 to TRBJ2-7; 7 bases agree with TRBD1. Germline V CDR1 and CDR2: MNHEY, SVGAGI. This CDR3 comprises 16 residues. Here the CDR3 reads CASRAGQAASFYEQYF. The DNA for the CDR3 is TGTGCTAGCAGGGCCGGACAGGCAGCATCCTTTTACGAGCAATACTTC.

About this clonotype itself: A single base separates this from a much larger clone, so it may be a read error. The CDR3 DNA follows: TGTGCCAGCAGTGGCAATCGGCCCCAGCATTTT. It specifies CASSGNRPQHF. This chain joins TRBV28 and TRBJ1-5; no clear D gene. This CDR3 region has 11 residues. Germline V CDR1 and CDR2: MDHEN, SYDVKM. The full variable domain, completed using reference TRBV28 and TRBJ1-5, is DVKVTQSSRYLVKRTGEKVFLECVQDMDHENMFWYRQDPGLGLRLIYFSYDVKMKEKGDIPEGYSVSREKKERFSLILESASTNQTSMYLCASSGNRPQHFGDGTRLSIL.

The table lists this clonotype with many counts. This sequence joins TRBV5-1 and TRBJ2-7; maybe TRBD1 (6 bases). The V and J ends lost 0 bases and 7 bases respectively, with 14 bases between them. Per the germline V gene, CDR1 is SGHRS and CDR2 is YFSETQ. CDR3 length: 14 residues. The chain's CDR3 is CASSLDRVVREQYF. The CDR3 DNA is TGCGCCAGCAGCTTGGACAGGGTGGTCCGAGAGCAGTACTTC.

This chain connects TRBV10-3 to TRBJ2-7; 8 bases align to TRBD2. Trimming at V came to 11 bases and at J to 0 bases, leaving 24 bases not matched to a gene. This CDR3 comprises 19 residues. Germline lookup yields CDR1 ENHRY and CDR2 SYGVKD. DNA of the CDR3: TGTGCCGTCACCAAACGGTCGGGACTAGTGGGAGGGTTCTCCTACGAGCAGTACTTC. Amino acid sequence: CAVTKRSGLVGGFSYEQYF.

The V call is TRBV4-1, the J call TRBJ1-6; 9 bases line up with TRBD1. Germline V lookup: CDR1 MGHRA, CDR2 YSYEKL. The CDR3 is made up of 16 amino acids. CDR3 loop: CISSHHQQGADSPLHF. CDR3 DNA: TGCATCAGCAGCCACCACCAACAGGGGGCGGATTCACCCCTCCACTTT.

The genes are TRBV11-2 and TRBJ2-3; D call uncertain. Germline CDR1 and CDR2: SGHAT and FQNNGV. Between the trimmed V and J ends, which lost 7 bases and 9 bases, there was a span of 14 bases. This CDR3 contains 12 residues. For the CDR3, the DNA is TGTGCCAGCATCGCCAGCATAGACACGCAGTATTTT. Its protein product is CASIASIDTQYF. The complete variable domain, with remaining parts taken from reference TRBV11-2 and TRBJ2-3, reads EAGVAQSPRYKIIEKRQSVAFWCNPISGHATLYWYQQILGQGPKLLIQFQNNGVVDDSQLPKDRFSAERLKGVDSTLKIQPAKLEDSAVYLCASIASIDTQYFGPGTRLTVL.

Worth noting for this clonotype: At one boundary the junction diverges from the germline segment, which might be a read error. This chain connects TRBV4-3 to TRBJ2-7; D might be TRBD2 (5 bases). The germline CDR1 and CDR2 sequences are LGHNA and YSLEER. The CDR3 contains 15 residues. DNA for the CDR3: TGCGCCAGCAGCCAAGATCGGAAGACTACCTACGATCAGTACTTC. As protein: CASSQDRKTTYDQYF.

This clonotype was counted many times. The chain carries TRBV10-3 and TRBJ1-1; no definite D call. CDR1 and CDR2 (germline): ENHRY, SYGVKD. V was trimmed by 5 bases and J by 3 bases, leaving 16 bases between them. The CDR3 is 15 amino acids. The CDR3: CAISPRGGPDTEAFF. The CDR3 DNA follows: TGTGCCATCAGTCCCCGAGGAGGTCCGGACACTGAAGCTTTCTTT.

This clonotype was observed at least ten times. The chain is built from TRBV6-5 and TRBJ2-6; the match to TRBD1 covers 8 bases. In germline, CDR1 is MNHEY, CDR2 SVGAGI. The V segment lost 5 bases and the J segment 2 bases; nucleotides outside the gene matches: 11. CDR3 length: 18 residues. CDR3 sequence (DNA): TGTGCCAGCAGTCTTTGGACAGGGATGAAAGCTGGGGCCAACGTCCTGACTTTC. Translating it yields CASSLWTGMKAGANVLTF.

As concerns this clonotype: The junction departs from the called germline gene at one end, perhaps through a read error. The V and J genes are TRBV6-2 or TRBV6-3 and TRBJ1-1; D remains unclear. The CDR3 sequence is 14 residues long. CDR1 MNHEY and CDR2 SVGEGT come from the germline V gene. Written as DNA, the CDR3 is TGTGCCAGCAGTTGCCCAGACCTGAACACTGAAGTTTTCTTT. Its translation is CASSCPDLNTEVFF.

Concerning this clonotype: The missing conserved phenylalanine or tryptophan at the end of this CDR3 makes a read error likely. The DNA is omitted, as the CDR3 cannot be located on it reliably, and the CDR3 follows TCRdb's listing. The V gene is TRBV6-5, the J gene TRBJ1-6; no check of the table's D call, TRBD1, against the DNA was made. The germline gives CDR1 MNHEY, CDR2 SVGAGI. The CDR3 sequence runs 15 residues, both termini included. The CDR3 sequence: CASSYTTGDNLPLRL.

With regard to this clonotype: The CDR3 end shows no conserved phenylalanine or tryptophan, and so a read error is likely. The chain couples TRBV13 to TRBJ2-7; 11 nucleotides agree with TRBD1. Germline values: CDR1 PRHDT, CDR2 FYEKMQ (reference sequence). The CDR3 sequence is 14 residues long. CDR3 DNA sequence: TGTCACAGCAGCTCGGACAGGGGGCCCTACGAGCAGTACTCC. As protein: CHSSSDRGPYEQYS.

Judged by abundance, this clonotype is large (0.1 to 1%). Written as DNA, the CDR3 is TGTGCCAGCAGCCCCGAGGGCAGGCTGTCCCAGTATGGCTACACCTTC. Its protein product is CASSPEGRLSQYGYTF. The V call is TRBV7-9, the J call TRBJ1-2; D uncertain. Trimming cost V 5 bases and J 5 bases, with 21 bases left between them. From germline, CDR1 is SEHNR and CDR2 FQNEAQ (reference sequence). The CDR3 is 16 residues long.

This clonotype was detected only once. The CDR3 carries no conserved terminal phenylalanine or tryptophan, so it likely arises from a read error. The DNA is omitted, as the CDR3 cannot be located on it reliably, and the CDR3 follows TCRdb's listing. The rearrangement links TRBV6-2 or TRBV6-3 to TRBJ1-1. Per the germline V gene, CDR1 is MNHEY and CDR2 is SVGEGT. Counting both end residues, the CDR3 totals 14 amino acids. CDR3 amino acids: CASNYPELNTEAFC.